This entry is about one T cell receptor beta chain. The source of the sample is a study of T cell changes during pregnancy in multiple sclerosis. The assay was immunoSEQ multiplex PCR, and TCRdb's table has in-frame clones only and misses some. Seen here are over 55,000 clones, 85% to 90% observed once, and the top ten hold more than 8%. This CDR3 has 16 residues. Trimming cost V 2 bases and J 3 bases, with 14 bases left between them. The germline gives CDR1 SGHAT, CDR2 FQNNGV. This chain joins TRBV11-2 and TRBJ2-1; tentative D call: TRBD1 (6 bases). This TCR derives from a female donor in good health, enrolled as a control in a pregnancy study. The sequencing here drew on peripheral blood, taken after pregnancy. The CDR3 DNA is TGTGCCAGCAGCTTATCAGGGGCCCGGATCTACAATGAGCAGTTCTTC. It codes for CASSLSGARIYNEQFF. The complete variable domain, with remaining parts taken from reference TRBV11-2 and TRBJ2-1, reads EAGVAQSPRYKIIEKRQSVAFWCNPISGHATLYWYQQILGQGPKLLIQFQNNGVVDDSQLPKDRFSAERLKGVDSTLKIQPAKLEDSAVYLCASSLSGARIYNEQFFGPGTRLTVL.